The rows below give T cell receptor beta chains drawn from one sample of a study of cytomegalovirus exposure and HLA in healthy donors. Sequencing used immunoSEQ multiplex PCR; TCRdb keeps in-frame clones, though not all of them. The sample has tens of thousands of clones; 70% to 85% are singletons. Sequencing was done on a sample of PBMCs. The receptors shown here come from a man between 50 and 59 years old in good health and CMV-seronegative. The CDR3 runs from the conserved cysteine through the conserved F or W. The order of the fields is J gene, D gene, V gene, clone size, CDR3 DNA, CDR3 protein. The D gene is left open where the match is weak. Rows may omit the clone size; those that give it use once, few, many or a size class.

J gene: TRBJ2-6; D gene: TRBD1; V gene: TRBV19; clone size: .; CDR3 DNA: TGTGCCAGTACGACAGGGTCCTCTGGGGCCAACGTCCTGACCTTC; CDR3 protein: CASTTGSSGANVLTF
J gene: TRBJ2-3; D gene: TRBD2; V gene: TRBV29-1; clone size: .; CDR3 DNA: TGCAGCGTTGAGGGGGGAAGGTTACTAGCGGCCACAGATACGCAGTATTTT; CDR3 protein: CSVEGGRLLAATDTQYF
J gene: TRBJ1-1; D gene: .; V gene: TRBV19; clone size: .; CDR3 DNA: TGTGCCAGCGGACTGGGCTTGAACACTGAAGCTTTCTTT; CDR3 protein: CASGLGLNTEAFF
J gene: TRBJ1-2; D gene: .; V gene: TRBV29-1; clone size: few; CDR3 DNA: TGCAGCGTTGAAGAGAGACAGGCGGGCGGCTACACCTTC; CDR3 protein: CSVEERQAGGYTF
J gene: TRBJ2-2; D gene: TRBD1; V gene: TRBV6-1; clone size: .; CDR3 DNA: TGTGCCACTACCGGGACAGGAAGCTACACCGGGGAGCTGTTTTTT; CDR3 protein: CATTGTGSYTGELFF
J gene: TRBJ2-3; D gene: TRBD1; V gene: TRBV27; clone size: .; CDR3 DNA: TGTGCCAGCCGACAGGGGAGGAACACAGATACGCAGTATTTT; CDR3 protein: CASRQGRNTDTQYF
J gene: TRBJ2-3; D gene: .; V gene: TRBV7-9; clone size: .; CDR3 DNA: TGTGCCAGCAGCTCGTTCACAGATACGCAGTATTTT; CDR3 protein: CASSSFTDTQYF
J gene: TRBJ2-1; D gene: .; V gene: TRBV16; clone size: once; CDR3 DNA: TGTGCCAGCAGCCAATTCACGCCGAGCTCCTACAATGAGCAGTTCTTC; CDR3 protein: CASSQFTPSSYNEQFF
J gene: TRBJ2-3; D gene: .; V gene: TRBV6-5; clone size: .; CDR3 DNA: TGTGCCAGCAGTTACTCGGGGGCCTCCCGGTCAGATACGCAGTATTTT; CDR3 protein: CASSYSGASRSDTQYF
J gene: TRBJ2-2; D gene: .; V gene: TRBV6-5; clone size: once; CDR3 DNA: TGTGCCAGCAGTTGGGGGGGGGCTCGGACCGGGGAGCTGTTTTTT; CDR3 protein: CASSWGGARTGELFF
J gene: TRBJ2-7; D gene: .; V gene: TRBV6-1; clone size: .; CDR3 DNA: TGTGCCAGCAGTGTGTCCGACGGGTTCTCCTACGAGCAGTACTTC; CDR3 protein: CASSVSDGFSYEQYF
J gene: TRBJ2-7; D gene: TRBD2; V gene: TRBV10-3; clone size: .; CDR3 DNA: TGTGCCACCCGGCCCCAACCGGGGGGCGAGCAGTACTTC; CDR3 protein: CATRPQPGGEQYF
J gene: TRBJ1-2; D gene: .; V gene: TRBV28; clone size: once; CDR3 DNA: TGTGCCAGCAGAGGAGCAGGGAACTATGGCTACACCTTC; CDR3 protein: CASRGAGNYGYTF
J gene: TRBJ2-1; D gene: TRBD2; V gene: TRBV6-5; clone size: .; CDR3 DNA: TGTGCCAGCAGTTATGATGCGGGAGCTTACAATGAGCAGTTCTTC; CDR3 protein: CASSYDAGAYNEQFF
J gene: TRBJ2-5; D gene: .; V gene: TRBV6-1; clone size: .; CDR3 DNA: TGTGCCAGCAGGCCCAGGGATCAAGAGACCCAGTACTTC; CDR3 protein: CASRPRDQETQYF
J gene: TRBJ2-1; D gene: TRBD2; V gene: TRBV4-2; clone size: .; CDR3 DNA: TGTGCCAGCAGCCGGGCGGGAGGGCTGAATGAGCAGTTCTTC; CDR3 protein: CASSRAGGLNEQFF
J gene: TRBJ1-3; D gene: TRBD1; V gene: TRBV9; clone size: .; CDR3 DNA: TGTGCCAGCAGCCAACCGGGACAGGGTGCTGGAAACACCATATATTTT; CDR3 protein: CASSQPGQGAGNTIYF
J gene: TRBJ2-2; D gene: TRBD2; V gene: TRBV6-5; clone size: .; CDR3 DNA: TGTGCCAGCAGTGAATGGGGGGGTACCGGGGAGCTGTTTTTT; CDR3 protein: CASSEWGGTGELFF
J gene: TRBJ1-3; D gene: TRBD1; V gene: TRBV18; clone size: .; CDR3 DNA: TGTGCCAGCTCTCAAACAGGGGATCCGTCTGGAAACACCATATATTTT; CDR3 protein: CASSQTGDPSGNTIYF
J gene: TRBJ2-7; D gene: TRBD2; V gene: TRBV7-9; clone size: .; CDR3 DNA: TGTGCCAGCAGCTTACTAGCGGGAAGCGAGCAGTACTTC; CDR3 protein: CASSLLAGSEQYF
J gene: TRBJ2-7; D gene: .; V gene: TRBV5-1; clone size: .; CDR3 DNA: TGCGCCAGCAGGTTGATGGACACCGTCTACGAGCAGTACTTC; CDR3 protein: CASRLMDTVYEQYF
J gene: TRBJ2-6; D gene: .; V gene: TRBV7-9; clone size: few; CDR3 DNA: TGTGCCAGCAGCTCCCGCGGGGTCGACTCTGGGGCCAACGTCCTGACTTTC; CDR3 protein: CASSSRGVDSGANVLTF
J gene: TRBJ1-2; D gene: .; V gene: TRBV5-1; clone size: .; CDR3 DNA: TGCGCCAGCAGCTTGGAGGTCAGGGCTAACTATGGCTACACCTTC; CDR3 protein: CASSLEVRANYGYTF
J gene: TRBJ2-5; D gene: .; V gene: TRBV5-1; clone size: few; CDR3 DNA: TGCGCCAGCAGCTTGATCCAGGGTGATACCCAGTACTTC; CDR3 protein: CASSLIQGDTQYF
J gene: TRBJ1-1; D gene: .; V gene: TRBV23-1; clone size: .; CDR3 DNA: TGCGCCAGCAGTCAATCGAATCGGGGAGGCACTGAAGCTTTCTTT; CDR3 protein: CASSQSNRGGTEAFF
J gene: TRBJ2-2; D gene: .; V gene: TRBV9; clone size: .; CDR3 DNA: TGTGCCAGCAGCGCAGAAACGGGCGGGGAGCTGTTTTTT; CDR3 protein: CASSAETGGELFF
J gene: TRBJ2-7; D gene: TRBD1; V gene: TRBV7-7; clone size: .; CDR3 DNA: TGTGCTAGCAGCTCCGGGACAGGGGGCTACGAGCAGTACTTC; CDR3 protein: CASSSGTGGYEQYF
J gene: TRBJ2-1; D gene: TRBD1; V gene: TRBV5-1; clone size: once; CDR3 DNA: TGCGCCAGCAGCTGGGGACAGGCCGGGGAGCAGTTCTTC; CDR3 protein: CASSWGQAGEQFF
J gene: TRBJ1-2; D gene: .; V gene: TRBV10-3; clone size: few; CDR3 DNA: TGTGCCATCAGTGAGCTCGGGGGCTACACCTTC; CDR3 protein: CAISELGGYTF
J gene: TRBJ1-2; D gene: TRBD1; V gene: TRBV29-1; clone size: .; CDR3 DNA: TGCAGCGTCGGGACCGGCGGGACAGGGGGTCGGGGTGGCTACACCTTC; CDR3 protein: CSVGTGGTGGRGGYTF
J gene: TRBJ2-1; D gene: TRBD2; V gene: TRBV19; clone size: .; CDR3 DNA: TGTGCCAGCGGACTAGCGGGAGGGAGTGAGCAGTTCTTC; CDR3 protein: CASGLAGGSEQFF
J gene: TRBJ1-5; D gene: .; V gene: TRBV7-9; clone size: .; CDR3 DNA: TGTGCCAGCAGCTTAGTAGGACCAGGGATGGTTAGCAATCAGCCCCAGCATTTT; CDR3 protein: CASSLVGPGMVSNQPQHF
J gene: TRBJ1-1; D gene: .; V gene: TRBV6-5; clone size: few; CDR3 DNA: TGTGCCAGCAACATACCGGGGGGCACTGAAGCTTTCTTT; CDR3 protein: CASNIPGGTEAFF
J gene: TRBJ2-5; D gene: .; V gene: TRBV4-1; clone size: .; CDR3 DNA: TGCGCCAGCAGCCCAGCGGCACTTTCACTCGGGGAGACCCAGTACTTC; CDR3 protein: CASSPAALSLGETQYF
J gene: TRBJ2-3; D gene: TRBD2; V gene: TRBV4-3; clone size: .; CDR3 DNA: TGCGCCAGCAGCCAAGAGTTAGTAGCGGGAGTAGGCGCAGATACGCAGTATTTT; CDR3 protein: CASSQELVAGVGADTQYF
J gene: TRBJ2-5; D gene: .; V gene: TRBV14; clone size: few; CDR3 DNA: TGTGCCAGCAGCACGTGGAGCGGCCAAGAGACCCAGTACTTC; CDR3 protein: CASSTWSGQETQYF
J gene: TRBJ2-7; D gene: .; V gene: TRBV12-5; clone size: .; CDR3 DNA: TGTGCTAGTGGTTTGGTATCGGGGGAGCGAACCTACGAGCAGTACTTC; CDR3 protein: CASGLVSGERTYEQYF
J gene: TRBJ1-3; D gene: TRBD1; V gene: TRBV9; clone size: .; CDR3 DNA: TGTGCCAGCAGCGTAGAGTTTCCTCCGACAGGGGGTGACTCAAACACCATATATTTT; CDR3 protein: CASSVEFPPTGGDSNTIYF
J gene: TRBJ2-1; D gene: .; V gene: TRBV30; clone size: .; CDR3 DNA: TGTGCCTGGAGTGCCAAGGGGGGGGCGTTACCCTACAATGAGCAGTTCTTC; CDR3 protein: CAWSAKGGALPYNEQFF
J gene: TRBJ2-7; D gene: TRBD2; V gene: TRBV5-1; clone size: .; CDR3 DNA: TGCGCCAGCAGCTCGATGATCTATAGCGGGAGGGCGGAACGAGGTTACGAGCAGTACTTC; CDR3 protein: CASSSMIYSGRAERGYEQYF
J gene: TRBJ2-2; D gene: .; V gene: TRBV19; clone size: .; CDR3 DNA: TGTGCCAGTAGTATCCGTACGAGGGGGCGGCGGGGTGCCGGGGAGCTGTTTTTT; CDR3 protein: CASSIRTRGRRGAGELFF